This T cell receptor (beta chain) was sequenced for a study of blood T cell repertoires in COVID-19. Trimming removed 5 bases from V and 0 bases from J; junction bases left unmatched: 4. The CDR3 runs to 15 residues. The V gene's germline CDR1 is SGHNT and CDR2 YYREEE (reference sequence). In the original processing: For nucleated cells, counts were estimated from reference gene primer amplification. Some clones are missing from TCRdb's copy, which holds only in-frame ones; the method was immunoSEQ multiplex PCR. V and J calls and clone size are given by that table; D and trimming were obtained from the DNA. The sample yields about 100,000 clones, approximately 81% seen once.

The V gene is TRBV5-4, the J gene TRBJ2-2; 7 nucleotides line up with TRBD1. Sequenced sample: peripheral blood. This receptor was obtained from a woman in her 70s with active or convalescent COVID-19. CDR3 sequence (DNA): TGTGCCAGCAGAGTCGACAGGGCGAACACCGGGGAGCTGTTTTTT. It specifies CASRVDRANTGELFF.